This T cell receptor beta chain was documented in a study of blood T cells in healthy people across ages. Study results and limitations: Researchers report that TCR beta diversity correlated strongly with naive T cell percentage. Per-million-T-cell TCR beta diversity fell roughly linearly with age.

This CDR3 comprises 12 residues. Trimming removed 3 bases from V and 4 bases from J, with 7 bases in between. Germline V CDR1 and CDR2: SGDLS, YYNGEE. A word on this clonotype: The target antigen is unknown.

Then a second PCR, running about 7 to 11 cycles, was carried out with a sample-barcoded 5' primer and a J-beta primer mix. TCRdb recomputed calls from the 5' RACE reads with MiXCR, one row per CDR3 protein. This sample has hundreds of thousands of distinct CDR3 sequences, with around 40% found just once. The receptor comes from a woman in her sixties in good health. The specimen sequenced was blood. The chain couples TRBV9 to TRBJ1-2; perhaps TRBD1 as D (6 bases). The CDR3 nucleotides read TGTGCCAGCAGCGACAGGGTCTATGGCTACACCTTC. Translation: CASSDRVYGYTF. Together with reference TRBV9 and TRBJ1-2, the CDR3 gives the full variable domain: DSGVTQTPKHLITATGQRVTLRCSPRSGDLSVYWYQQSLDQGLQFLIQYYNGEERAKGNILERFSAQQFPDLHSELNLSSLELGDSALYFCASSDRVYGYTFGSGTRLTVV.